These 6 T cell receptor beta chains came from one sample sequenced in a study of CD8+ T cells in alopecia areata. Regarding treatment: oral pan-JAK inhibitor, 5-10 mg twice daily. Extracted RNA was reverse transcribed into cDNA, the sequencing template. Profiling relied on immunoSEQ multiplex PCR, and the TCRdb table lists in-frame clones only, not all of them. The data show 190,000 or so clones, with about 60% seen just once and 10% to 15% held by the top ten. This specimen consisted of CD8+ T cells sorted from blood, obtained at week 24, from a patient treated with tofacitinib. The receptors originated from a human donor with alopecia areata.

In this sample, this clone turned up many times. The V gene is TRBV10-3, the J gene TRBJ1-1; D uncertain. CDR3 size: 13 residues. Germline CDR1 is ENHRY and CDR2 is SYGVKD. V was clipped by 5 bases and J by 0 bases, with 7 bases between them. CDR3 in amino acids: CAISTTVNTEAFF. The CDR3 DNA follows: TGTGCCATCAGTACCACAGTGAACACTGAAGCTTTCTTT.

This clone turned up a few times. This rearrangement joins TRBV27 to TRBJ2-1; D call uncertain. The CDR3 runs 11 residues. Germline V gene data show CDR1 as MNHEY and CDR2 as SMNVEV (reference sequence). The V end lost 4 bases, the J end lost 7 bases, and 5 bases lay between the germline ends. DNA for the CDR3: TGTGCCAGCAGTTCCCTGAATGAGCAGTTCTTC. This translates into CASSSLNEQFF.

The rearrangement links TRBV19 to TRBJ1-1, with D perhaps matching TRBD1 (6 bases). V was cut by 9 bases and J by 0 bases, with 11 bases left in between. The CDR3 is 13 residues long. Germline V gives CDR1 LNHDA, CDR2 SQIVND (reference sequence). The CDR3 DNA reads TGTGCCAGCGGACAGTCTATGAACACTGAAGCTTTCTTT. Translating gives CASGQSMNTEAFF.

This clone came up a few times. The genes are TRBV10-3 and TRBJ2-3; 8 nucleotides align to TRBD1. The germline V gene has CDR1 ENHRY and CDR2 SYGVKD. The junction had 17 bases not matched to a gene; V was cut back by 0 bases and J by 0 bases. This CDR3 has 21 amino acids. CDR3 protein: CAISESGLGQGPPRSTDTQYF. Written as DNA, the CDR3 is TGTGCCATCAGTGAGTCGGGATTAGGACAGGGCCCACCCAGGAGCACAGATACGCAGTATTTT.

The chain is built from TRBV27 and TRBJ2-7, with 7 bases lining up with TRBD1. Germline V lookup: CDR1 MNHEY, CDR2 SMNVEV (reference sequence). This CDR3 contains 15 residues. The junction had 7 bases not matched to a gene; V was cut back by 4 bases and J by 1 base. The CDR3 loop reads CASSYLDRVSYEQYF. The CDR3 DNA reads TGTGCCAGCAGTTATCTTGACAGGGTTTCCTACGAGCAGTACTTC.

The chain is built from TRBV11-2 and TRBJ2-5; perhaps TRBD2 as D (5 bases). Looked up from germline, CDR1 is SGHAT and CDR2 is FQNNGV. Trimming pared 4 bases from V and 5 bases from J, leaving 20 bases between. The CDR3 sequence is 16 residues long. The DNA for the CDR3 is TGTGCCAGCAGCTCCCTACGCCCCCGTCCGGGGGAGACCCAGTACTTC. This gives the protein CASSSLRPRPGETQYF.